This T cell receptor (beta chain) is drawn from a study of graft-versus-host responses after intestinal transplantation. The study's findings and limits: Peak GvH clone levels in circulation were associated with early post-transplant HvG declines.

V shed 5 bases, J shed 8 bases, and the junction held 7 bases outside the gene matches. From germline, CDR1 is SQVTM and CDR2 ANQGSEA. The CDR3 covers 12 residues. The data were produced by immunoSEQ multiplex PCR, yet TCRdb's version contains in-frame clones alone and is incomplete. The table has 80,000 to 100,000 clones, around 90% seen once; the top ten hold over 0.06%. This clone was detected a few times. Its target is not known. The receptor was isolated from a human donor who was the organ donor for an intestinal transplant. V and J are TRBV29-1 and TRBJ1-1; TRBD1 agrees at 8 bases. Here the sequenced sample was unstimulated CD8+ T cells sorted from spleen or lymph node cells, taken before transplant. The CDR3 reads CSVQRTGLEAFF. The CDR3 bases are TGCAGCGTTCAACGGACAGGGCTGGAAGCTTTCTTT.